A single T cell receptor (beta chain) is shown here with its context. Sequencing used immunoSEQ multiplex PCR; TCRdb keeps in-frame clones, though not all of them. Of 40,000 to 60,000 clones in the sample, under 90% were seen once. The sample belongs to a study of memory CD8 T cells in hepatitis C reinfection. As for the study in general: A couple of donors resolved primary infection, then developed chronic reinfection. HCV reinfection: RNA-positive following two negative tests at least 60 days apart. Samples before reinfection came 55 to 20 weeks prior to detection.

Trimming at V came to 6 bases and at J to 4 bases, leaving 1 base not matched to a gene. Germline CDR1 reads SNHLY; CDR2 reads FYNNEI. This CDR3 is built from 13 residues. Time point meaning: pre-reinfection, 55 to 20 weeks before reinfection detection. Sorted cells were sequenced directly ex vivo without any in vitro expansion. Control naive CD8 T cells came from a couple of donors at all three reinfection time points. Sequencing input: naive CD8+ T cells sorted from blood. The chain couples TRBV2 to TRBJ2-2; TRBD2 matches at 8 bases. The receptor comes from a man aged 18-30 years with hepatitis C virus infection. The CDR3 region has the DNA TGTGCCAGCAGGGCGGGAGGCACCGGGGAGCTGTTTTTT. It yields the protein CASRAGGTGELFF.